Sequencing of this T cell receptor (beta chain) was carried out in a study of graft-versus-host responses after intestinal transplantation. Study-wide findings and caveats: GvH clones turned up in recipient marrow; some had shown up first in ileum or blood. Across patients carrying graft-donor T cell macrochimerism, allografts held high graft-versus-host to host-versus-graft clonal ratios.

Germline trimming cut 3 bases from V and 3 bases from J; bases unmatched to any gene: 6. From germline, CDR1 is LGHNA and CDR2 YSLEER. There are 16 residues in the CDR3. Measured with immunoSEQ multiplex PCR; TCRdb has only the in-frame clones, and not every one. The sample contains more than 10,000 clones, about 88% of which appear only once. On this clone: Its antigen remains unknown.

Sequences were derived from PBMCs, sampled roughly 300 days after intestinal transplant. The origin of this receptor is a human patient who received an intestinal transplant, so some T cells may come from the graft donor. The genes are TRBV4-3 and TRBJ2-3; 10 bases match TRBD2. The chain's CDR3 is CASSQRLAGPTDTQYF. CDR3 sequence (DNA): TGCGCCAGCAGCCAGAGACTAGCGGGCCCAACAGATACGCAGTATTTT.